One and the same sample provided the 27 T cell receptor beta chains below, sequenced in a study of post-analysis software for immune sequencing data. Study-level results: Compared with controls, patients had more of roughly 5 TRBV segments, including TRBV5-6, TRBV5-1 and TRBV20-1.

The TCR beta cDNA libraries carried unique molecular identifiers. A single record per CDR3 protein comes from TCRdb applying MiXCR to the PCR reads. This sample has about 770,000 distinct CDR3 sequences, with around 45% found just once. These receptors' antigens are unknown. Sequenced material: blood. The source is a girl aged 5 to 17 with multiple sclerosis.

The chain is built from TRBV20-1 and TRBJ2-5; D is undetermined. The CDR3 loop spans 12 amino acids. Germline CDR1 and CDR2: DFQATT and SNEGSKA (reference sequence). Trimming took 5 bases from V and 1 from J, leaving 8 bases between them. The CDR3 region is CSACGIQETQYF. Here the CDR3 DNA reads TGCAGTGCTTGCGGTATCCAAGAGACCCAGTACTTC.

This clonotype was counted a single time. The J gene is TRBJ2-1, the V gene TRBV7-6, with 13 bases that match TRBD2. This CDR3 spans 17 amino acids. J lost 7 bases, V lost 0 bases, and 6 bases had no gene match. The germline V gene encodes CDR1 SGHVS and CDR2 FNYEAQ. CDR3 sequence reads: CASSLARLAGGQNEQFF. Written as DNA, the CDR3 is TGTGCCAGCAGCTTAGCGAGACTAGCGGGAGGTCAAAATGAGCAGTTCTTC.

DNA for the CDR3: TGTGCCAGCAGCACCCTAAACAGGGGGCGGGGTGGCTACACCTTC. Amino acids: CASSTLNRGRGGYTF. The rearrangement uses TRBV27 and TRBJ1-2; 9 bases align to TRBD1. The CDR3 spans 15 residues. The V and J ends lost 6 bases and 7 bases, in that order; junction bases with no gene match: 12. Germline lookup yields CDR1 MNHEY and CDR2 SMNVEV (reference sequence).

V gene TRBV29-1 combines with J gene TRBJ2-5; D not certain. V was clipped by 7 bases and J by 4 bases, with 13 bases between them. The CDR3 covers 12 residues. CDR1 and CDR2 (germline): SQVTM, ANQGSEA. CDR3 nucleotides: TGCAGCGCTACAGAAGGTGGAGAGACCCAGTACTTC. Its translation is CSATEGGETQYF.

This clonotype was detected only a few times. The V call is TRBV7-2, the J call TRBJ2-7, with 11 positions matching TRBD2. Germline V CDR1 and CDR2: SGHTA, FQGNSA. The junction had 6 bases not matched to a gene; V was cut back by 4 bases and J by 4 bases. The CDR3 is made up of 15 amino acids. The CDR3 region has the DNA TGTGCCAGCAGCTCGCTCGGGACTAGCGGATACGAGCAGTACTTC. Its translation is CASSSLGTSGYEQYF.

The CDR3 sequence: CASTDRGSTDTQYF. The CDR3 DNA reads TGTGCCAGCACCGATAGGGGCAGCACAGATACGCAGTATTTT. The gene calls are TRBV28 and TRBJ2-3; possibly TRBD1 for D (5 bases). The CDR3 consists of 14 residues. With 7 bases removed from V and 0 bases from J, the gap between germline ends came to 11 bases. Germline V gene sequence: CDR1 MDHEN, CDR2 SYDVKM.

This chain joins TRBV6-1 and TRBJ2-2; 8 positions match TRBD1. Germline V CDR1 and CDR2: MNHNS, SASEGT. This CDR3 has 16 residues. J gave up 1 base and V 6 bases, and 7 bases lay outside the gene matches. Here the CDR3 reads CASRSPGTGNTGELFF. In DNA, the CDR3 is TGTGCCAGCAGGAGTCCCGGGACAGGGAACACCGGGGAGCTGTTTTTT.

This clonotype was counted a few times. The V gene is TRBV27, the J gene TRBJ1-5; perhaps TRBD1 as D (6 bases). The CDR3 extends over 15 amino acids. From germline, CDR1 is MNHEY and CDR2 SMNVEV (reference sequence). V lost 4 bases, J lost 0 bases, and 10 bases lay in between. The CDR3 region has the DNA TGTGCCAGCAGTTGGGGCAGGGGTAGCAATCAGCCCCAGCATTTT. Translated: CASSWGRGSNQPQHF.

This chain connects TRBV5-8 to TRBJ2-3; 8 bases match TRBD1. The junction had 16 bases not matched to a gene; V was cut back by 4 bases and J by 6 bases. The CDR3 runs 17 residues. Germline assignment: CDR1 SGHTS and CDR2 YDEGEE. The CDR3 bases are TGTGCCAGCAGCACTCCCTCCGGGACAGGTTTTCCGGATACGCAGTATTTT. This translates into CASSTPSGTGFPDTQYF.

The chain joins TRBV7-3 to TRBJ2-3; 10 bases agree with TRBD2. Looked up from germline, CDR1 is SGHTA and CDR2 is FQGTGA. The CDR3 loop spans 15 amino acids. The V gene end was trimmed by 5 bases and the J gene end by 5 bases; junction bases not matched to a gene: 7. CDR3 nucleotides: TGTGCCAGCAGCCCCATAGCGGGAGGTGGAGATACGCAGTATTTT. Translation gives CASSPIAGGGDTQYF.

A remark on this clonotype: The junction departs from the called germline gene at one end, perhaps through a read error. This chain connects TRBV7-2 to TRBJ2-5, with no clear D. The CDR3 contains 12 residues. The germline CDR1 and CDR2 sequences are SGHTA and FQGNSA. CDR3 DNA sequence: TGTGCTAGCAGCCAAGATCGGCAGACCCAGTACTTC. It yields the protein CASSQDRQTQYF.

The chain links TRBV5-5 to TRBJ2-1; 10 bases fit TRBD2. Germline V lookup: CDR1 SGHKS, CDR2 YYEKEE (reference sequence). The trim removed 1 base at V and 8 bases at J, leaving 6 bases unmatched. This CDR3 has 15 residues. The CDR3 nucleotides read TGTGCCAGCAGCTTGTTCCTAGCGGGAGATGATGAGCAGTTCTTC. This encodes CASSLFLAGDDEQFF.

The rearrangement uses TRBV7-9 and TRBJ2-1, with 12 bases that match TRBD2. This CDR3 is built from 19 residues. J lost 1 base, V lost 1 base, and 8 bases had no gene match. The germline V gene encodes CDR1 SEHNR and CDR2 FQNEAQ (reference sequence). As DNA, the CDR3 is TGTGCCAGCAGCTTAGTGGTGACTAGCGGGAGTGGATCCTACAATGAGCAGTTCTTC. This encodes CASSLVVTSGSGSYNEQFF.

The chain has TRBV3-1 and TRBJ2-3; a possible D gene is TRBD1 (6 bases). Trimming took 10 bases from V and 3 from J, leaving 14 bases between them. The germline gives CDR1 LGHDT, CDR2 YNNKEL (reference sequence). The CDR3 is made up of 13 amino acids. The CDR3 sequence is CATLGQGTDTQYF. The CDR3 nucleotides are TGTGCCACCTTAGGCCAGGGGACAGATACGCAGTATTTT.

The V gene is TRBV11-3, the J gene TRBJ2-1; 11 positions match TRBD2. Germline V gene lookup returns CDR1 SGHNT and CDR2 YENEEA. The CDR3 spans 15 residues. Losses at the gene ends were 5 bases for V and 4 bases for J; bases not matched to a gene: 4. The CDR3 DNA follows: TGTGCCAGCAGCCAAGGGACTAGCGGTTACAATGAGCAGTTCTTC. As protein: CASSQGTSGYNEQFF.

The CDR3 here is CASSLGGRGMYNEQFF. The DNA for the CDR3 is TGTGCCAGCAGCTTAGGGGGGCGCGGCATGTACAATGAGCAGTTCTTC. V gene TRBV7-3 combines with J gene TRBJ2-1, with D perhaps being TRBD1 or TRBD2 (6 bases each). The germline V and J ends were trimmed by 2 bases and 4 bases, with 15 bases remaining between them. Germline loops: CDR1 SGHTA, CDR2 FQGTGA. There are 16 residues in the CDR3. The whole variable domain, remainder taken from reference TRBV7-3 and TRBJ2-1, is GAGVSQTPSNKVTEKGKYVELRCDPISGHTALYWYRQSLGQGPEFLIYFQGTGAADDSGLPNDRFFAVRPEGSVSTLKIQRTERGDSAVYLCASSLGGRGMYNEQFFGPGTRLTVL.

The chain recombines TRBV9 with TRBJ2-5, with 13 bases lining up with TRBD2. CDR1 and CDR2 from the germline V gene are SGDLS and YYNGEE. The V gene end was trimmed by 7 bases and the J gene end by 3 bases; junction bases not matched to a gene: 6. This CDR3 spans 15 amino acids. The CDR3 sequence is CASGLGLAGKETQYF. CDR3 sequence (DNA): TGTGCCAGCGGCCTGGGACTAGCGGGAAAAGAGACCCAGTACTTC.

This clonotype showed up just a few times. This rearrangement joins TRBV6-5 to TRBJ2-7, with D perhaps matching TRBD2 (5 bases). V shed 7 bases and J shed 2 bases, with 9 bases lying between them. The CDR3 is 12 residues long. The germline gives CDR1 MNHEY, CDR2 SVGAGI. Here the CDR3 reads CASIGETYEQYF. As DNA, the CDR3 is TGTGCCAGCATCGGGGAAACCTACGAGCAGTACTTC.

V usage is TRBV7-9 and J usage is TRBJ1-1, with a tentative D call TRBD1 (6 bases). CDR1 and CDR2 (germline): SEHNR, FQNEAQ (reference sequence). The ends were cut back, 6 bases at V and 10 bases at J, with 18 bases in the middle. The CDR3 is 13 amino acids. The CDR3 region has the DNA TGTGCCAGCAGTCCCGGGACACCCCGTATAGCTTTCTTT. Translation: CASSPGTPRIAFF. The whole variable domain, filled in from reference TRBV7-9 and TRBJ1-1, reads DTGVSQNPRHKITKRGQNVTFRCDPISEHNRLYWYRQTLGQGPEFLTYFQNEAQLEKSRLLSDRFSAERPKGSFSTLEIQRTEQGDSAMYLCASSPGTPRIAFFGQGTRLTVV.

This rearrangement joins TRBV10-3 to TRBJ2-7, with TRBD2 matching 8 bases. Per germline, CDR1 ENHRY and CDR2 SYGVKD. J lost 6 bases, V lost 5 bases, and 3 bases had no gene match. The CDR3 consists of 12 residues. In nucleotides, the CDR3 is TGTGCCATCAGTCTAGCGGGCCTCGAGCAGTACTTC. Protein: CAISLAGLEQYF.

The J gene is TRBJ1-4, the V gene TRBV5-1; D ambiguous. The ends were cut back, 0 bases at V and 8 bases at J, with 11 bases in the middle. This CDR3 is built from 14 residues. Per germline, CDR1 SGHRS and CDR2 YFSETQ. The CDR3 region is CASSLDPSGEKLFF. The CDR3, as DNA: TGCGCCAGCAGCTTGGACCCCTCCGGCGAAAAACTGTTTTTT.

This clonotype was detected only a few times. CDR3 DNA: TGTGCCAGTGGGGGGGCCACCCCCTACTACGAGCAGTACTTC. Protein product: CASGGATPYYEQYF. V usage is TRBV6-2 or TRBV6-3 and J usage is TRBJ2-7; D perhaps matches TRBD2 (7 bases). Between the trimmed V and J ends, which lost 9 bases and 3 bases, there was a span of 18 bases. The germline CDR1 and CDR2 sequences are MNHEY and SVGEGT. This CDR3 comprises 14 residues.

The genes are TRBV7-9 and TRBJ2-7; D gene uncertain. Trimming took off 4 bases at V and 2 bases at J, with 15 bases between the two ends. The CDR3 runs to 15 residues. Germline V gives CDR1 SEHNR, CDR2 FQNEAQ (reference sequence). CDR3 sequence reads: CASSSAQNGPYEQYF. In nucleotides, the CDR3 is TGTGCCAGCAGCTCCGCGCAGAACGGTCCCTACGAGCAGTACTTC.

The rearrangement joins TRBV20-1 to TRBJ2-1; D unclear. Trimming pared 0 bases from V and 7 bases from J, leaving 13 bases between. The germline gives CDR1 DFQATT, CDR2 SNEGSKA (reference sequence). This CDR3 has 14 residues. The CDR3 loop is CSARDKTPWNEQFF. Written as DNA, the CDR3 is TGCAGTGCTAGAGATAAGACACCATGGAATGAGCAGTTCTTC.

This clonotype was picked up a small number of times. The chain uses TRBV7-9 and TRBJ2-7, with 7 bases fitting TRBD2. Germline V CDR1 and CDR2: SEHNR, FQNEAQ (reference sequence). CDR3 size: 15 residues. The trim removed 5 bases at V and 0 bases at J, leaving 7 bases unmatched. Here the CDR3 reads CASSPSSGPSYEQYF. In DNA, the CDR3 is TGTGCCAGCAGCCCCTCTAGCGGTCCCTCCTACGAGCAGTACTTC.

The genes are TRBV20-1 and TRBJ1-6; tentative D call: TRBD1 (5 bases). V was clipped by 3 bases and J by 8 bases, with 8 bases between them. Germline CDR1 is DFQATT and CDR2 is SNEGSKA (reference sequence). The CDR3 has 12 residues. CDR3 sequence (DNA): TGCAGTGCTAGGTTGGGGCATTCACCCCTCCACTTT. Protein sequence: CSARLGHSPLHF.

The rearrangement joins TRBV6-1 to TRBJ2-6; 8 nucleotides agree with TRBD1. The germline V gene has CDR1 MNHNS and CDR2 SASEGT. The CDR3 covers 18 residues. V trimming: 6 bases; J trimming: 0 bases; junction bases outside the gene matches: 10. CDR3 DNA: TGTGCCAGCAGAAAACCGGGACAGGCAAGCTCTGGGGCCAACGTCCTGACTTTC. Translated: CASRKPGQASSGANVLTF.